The 29 T cell receptor beta chains in this list originate from one sample, sequenced in a study of T cells in localized non-small cell lung cancer. Repertoires were generated with immunoSEQ multiplex PCR, while TCRdb's copy carries only in-frame clones and drops some. Of tens of thousands of clones detected, more than 70% appear once; the ten largest clones hold roughly 9.5%. The material sequenced was peripheral blood mononuclear cells, taken before any cancer treatment. The source of these receptors is a woman aged 40-75 years with stage III lung adenocarcinoma.

The rearrangement uses TRBV7-2 and TRBJ2-7, with D possibly called TRBD1 or TRBD2 (5 bases each). This CDR3 region has 13 residues. Trimming left V 5 bases short and J 3 bases short, with 11 bases between. Germline-derived CDR1 and CDR2 are SGHTA and FQGNSA. The DNA for the CDR3 is TGTGCCAGCAGCCCGGGACCGTACTACGAGCAGTACTTC. As protein: CASSPGPYYEQYF.

The chain couples TRBV29-1 to TRBJ1-5; D perhaps matches TRBD1 (5 bases). The CDR3 sequence is 14 residues long. Germline lookup yields CDR1 SQVTM and CDR2 ANQGSEA. The V gene lost 5 bases and the J gene lost 2 bases, with 13 bases spanning the gap. The CDR3 nucleotides read TGCAGCGTTTCTGGAGGGGATGGCAATCAGCCCCAGCATTTT. Its translation is CSVSGGDGNQPQHF. The whole variable domain, remainder taken from reference TRBV29-1 and TRBJ1-5, is SAVISQKPSRDICQRGTSLTIQCQVDSQVTMMFWYRQQPGQSLTLIATANQGSEATYESGFVIDKFPISRPNLTFSTLTVSNMSPEDSSIYLCSVSGGDGNQPQHFGDGTRLSIL.

The V gene is TRBV6-1, the J gene TRBJ2-5; TRBD1 is a possible D gene (7 bases). Germline V gives CDR1 MNHNS, CDR2 SASEGT. V was clipped by 5 bases and J by 9 bases, with 19 bases between them. The CDR3 is made up of 14 amino acids. CDR3 amino acids: CASSPRGTRGSQYF. The DNA of the CDR3 is TGTGCCAGCAGTCCCAGGGGGACCCGGGGGTCCCAGTACTTC.

The J gene is TRBJ2-3, the V gene TRBV5-8; D is unresolved. The length of the CDR3 is 16 residues. The V end lost 4 bases, the J end lost 2 bases, and 17 bases lay between the germline ends. CDR1 and CDR2 (germline): SGHTS, YDEGEE. This CDR3 is CASSPSQALITDTQYF. The CDR3 DNA reads TGTGCCAGCAGCCCCTCCCAGGCCCTCATCACAGATACGCAGTATTTT.

The rearrangement uses TRBV28 and TRBJ2-3; a weak D match, TRBD1 (5 bases). The germline gives CDR1 MDHEN, CDR2 SYDVKM. Trimming pared 5 bases from V and 3 bases from J, leaving 21 bases between. The CDR3 extends over 17 amino acids. The CDR3 DNA follows: TGTGCCAGCAGTCCCAGCCGGCTAGGGGTAGTGACAGATACGCAGTATTTT. It specifies CASSPSRLGVVTDTQYF.

The genes are TRBV4-2 and TRBJ1-2; TRBD1 agrees at 8 bases. The ends lost 2 bases at V and 2 bases at J; junction bases unmatched: 7. Germline values: CDR1 LGHNA, CDR2 YNFKEQ. The CDR3 has 16 amino acids. The CDR3 DNA sequence: TGTGCCAGCAGCCAACCCACAGGACAGGGCAACTATGGCTACACCTTC. Its protein product is CASSQPTGQGNYGYTF.

V and J are TRBV5-3 and TRBJ1-5, with D perhaps matching TRBD1 (5 bases). TRBV5-3 counts as an open reading frame of uncertain function. The ends were cut back, 4 bases at V and 0 bases at J, with 26 bases in the middle. The length of the CDR3 is 20 residues. This CDR3 reads CARSPWKEQELRNSNQPQHF. The DNA of the CDR3 is TGTGCCAGAAGCCCGTGGAAGGAACAGGAGCTCCGGAATAGCAATCAGCCCCAGCATTTT.

Concerning this clone itself: The junction and the germline gene differ at one end; a read error may be behind it. V usage is TRBV19 and J usage is TRBJ2-6, with 7 bases identical to TRBD2. CDR3 size: 19 residues. Germline V gene lookup returns CDR1 LNHDA and CDR2 SQIVND (reference sequence). In nucleotides, the CDR3 is TGCCGGGGGAGGGACCTTCGGGGATATTGCTCCGCTGGGGCCAACGTCCTGACTTTC. The encoded protein is CRGRDLRGYCSAGANVLTF.

Notes on this clone: Germline is not matched at one junction end, which may reflect a read error. The rearrangement joins TRBV2 to TRBJ1-4; a possible D gene is TRBD1 (5 bases). The CDR3 totals 16 residues. Per the germline V gene, CDR1 is SNHLY and CDR2 is FYNNEI. CDR3: CASREGVTEYREKLFF. DNA of the CDR3: TGTGCCAGCAGAGAAGGGGTGACAGAGTACCGGGAAAAACTGTTTTTT.

CDR3 sequence (DNA): TGTGCCAGCTCACCACTTGGACAGGGGGAGCAGTACTTC. This encodes CASSPLGQGEQYF. The chain couples TRBV18 to TRBJ2-7; 9 bases align to TRBD1. The V gene's germline CDR1 is KGHSH and CDR2 LQKENI. This CDR3 contains 13 residues. V gave up 1 base and J gave up 7 bases; unmatched junction bases: 2. The full variable domain, completed using reference TRBV18 and TRBJ2-7, is NAGVMQNPRHLVRRRGQEARLRCSPMKGHSHVYWYRQLPEEGLKFMVYLQKENIIDESGMPKERFSAEFPKEGPSILRIQQVVRGDSAAYFCASSPLGQGEQYFGPGTRLTVT.

The chain employs TRBV5-1 and TRBJ1-1, with TRBD1 identical over 7 bases. The CDR3 is made up of 15 amino acids. CDR1 SGHRS and CDR2 YFSETQ come from the germline V gene. The ends lost 0 bases at V and 1 base at J; junction bases unmatched: 3. The CDR3 DNA is TGCGCCAGCAGCTTGGTTCCAGGGGGGAACACTGAAGCTTTCTTT. This codes for CASSLVPGGNTEAFF.

V and J are TRBV28 and TRBJ1-2, with a possible D match to TRBD1 (5 bases). From germline, CDR1 is MDHEN and CDR2 SYDVKM. This CDR3 region has 14 residues. With 4 bases removed from V and 5 bases from J, the gap between germline ends came to 14 bases. The CDR3 nucleotides read TGTGCCAGCAGTTCGTCCGGGACGGGGTATGGCTACACCTTC. As protein: CASSSSGTGYGYTF.

This clone was seen just once. The J gene is TRBJ1-1, the V gene TRBV15, with TRBD1 identical over 8 bases. CDR3 length: 17 residues. Trimming removed 0 bases from V and 1 base from J; junction bases left unmatched: 7. Germline assignment: CDR1 LNHNV and CDR2 YYDKDF (reference sequence). The CDR3 coding sequence is TGTGCCACCAGCAGAGACCCCCCAGGGGGCTGGAACACTGAAGCTTTCTTT. Translated: CATSRDPPGGWNTEAFF.

The chain employs TRBV27 and TRBJ2-5, with 7 bases matching TRBD2. The germline V gene encodes CDR1 MNHEY and CDR2 SMNVEV (reference sequence). Unmatched junction bases numbered 5, after V lost 3 bases and J lost 1 base. The length of the CDR3 is 15 residues. CDR3 DNA sequence: TGTGCCAGCAGTTTTGCGGGAGCCGTCCAAGAGACCCAGTACTTC. This translates into CASSFAGAVQETQYF.

The table lists this clone with a few counts. The CDR3 DNA sequence: TGTGCCAGCAGTTACGGGACAGCAGTTAATGAAAAACTGTTTTTT. This encodes CASSYGTAVNEKLFF. The chain joins TRBV6-6 to TRBJ1-4; 7 bases match TRBD1. The CDR3 runs to 15 residues. Trimming removed 2 bases from V and 4 bases from J; junction bases left unmatched: 4. Germline V gene lookup returns CDR1 MNHNY and CDR2 SVGAGI (reference sequence).

The chain combines TRBV11-2 with TRBJ1-4; TRBD1 is a possible D gene (5 bases). Trimming shortened V by 5 bases and J by 2 bases, and 15 bases separated the two germline ends. Germline V gives CDR1 SGHAT, CDR2 FQNNGV. The CDR3 loop spans 16 amino acids. The CDR3, as DNA: TGTGCCAGCAGCCCCAGAGGGGCCGGGACTAATGAAAAACTGTTTTTT. Its protein product is CASSPRGAGTNEKLFF.

CDR3 nucleotides: TGTGCCAGCAGCAAATTACGACAGGGTTTGGTACACTATGGCTACACCTTC. The encoded protein is CASSKLRQGLVHYGYTF. The rearrangement joins TRBV21-1 to TRBJ1-2; the table's D call, TRBD1, has no DNA check behind it. TRBV21-1 is assigned pseudogene status. The CDR3 runs to 17 residues.

The gene calls are TRBV7-9 and TRBJ1-2; 11 bases agree with TRBD1. This CDR3 comprises 18 residues. Germline-derived CDR1 and CDR2 are SEHNR and FQNEAQ (reference sequence). With V trimmed by 5 bases and J by 4 bases, 15 bases remained unmatched. In DNA, the CDR3 is TGTGCCAGCAGCCACACACGGACAGGGGGCCCTTCTGGCTATGGCTACACCTTC. This translates into CASSHTRTGGPSGYGYTF.

The rearrangement joins TRBV28 to TRBJ1-4; D may be TRBD1 (6 bases). V was clipped by 2 bases and J by 7 bases, with 14 bases between them. The CDR3 covers 15 residues. Germline V gene data show CDR1 as MDHEN and CDR2 as SYDVKM. The CDR3 nucleotides are TGTGCCAGCAGTTTACCCCTCGGGGGGGCTGAAAAACTGTTTTTT. Its translation: CASSLPLGGAEKLFF.

V usage is TRBV7-2 and J usage is TRBJ2-2; no firm D call. With 1 base removed from V and 6 bases from J, the gap between germline ends came to 6 bases. This CDR3 region has 13 residues. Germline V gives CDR1 SGHTA, CDR2 FQGNSA. The CDR3: CASSLGWSGELFF. CDR3 bases: TGTGCCAGCAGCTTAGGGTGGTCCGGGGAGCTGTTTTTT.

The rearrangement joins TRBV5-4 to TRBJ2-7; D possibly uses TRBD1 or TRBD2 (5 bases each). V lost 4 bases, J lost 3 bases, and 11 bases lay in between. The length of the CDR3 is 13 residues. Germline-derived CDR1 and CDR2 are SGHNT and YYREEE (reference sequence). CDR3 sequence (DNA): TGTGCCAGCAGCGGGACGGAAAACTACGAGCAGTACTTC. Amino acids: CASSGTENYEQYF.

The V call is TRBV11-3, the J call TRBJ2-2, with 7 positions matching TRBD2. Germline values: CDR1 SGHNT, CDR2 YENEEA. The CDR3 runs to 16 residues. J lost 5 bases, V lost 5 bases, and 11 bases had no gene match. CDR3 amino acids: CASSLMGWGGTGELFF. DNA for the CDR3: TGTGCCAGCAGCCTCATGGGCTGGGGGGGAACCGGGGAGCTGTTTTTT.

This chain connects TRBV5-4 to TRBJ2-1; TRBD2 aligns across 9 bases. CDR3 length: 15 residues. The germline V gene has CDR1 SGHNT and CDR2 YYREEE (reference sequence). V lost 1 base and J lost 9; bases outside the gene matches: 8. CDR3 bases: TGTGCCAGCAGCTTGCCTTTGCGGGAGGGTATTGAGCAGTTCTTC. It is translated as CASSLPLREGIEQFF.

This chain connects TRBV6-5 to TRBJ1-2; D not certain. The V end lost 2 bases, the J end lost 0 bases, and 7 bases lay between the germline ends. The CDR3 is 14 amino acids. The germline V gene encodes CDR1 MNHEY and CDR2 SVGAGI. As DNA, the CDR3 is TGTGCCAGCAGTTACGACAAAACTAACTATGGCTACACCTTC. The encoded protein is CASSYDKTNYGYTF.

On this clone: This sample includes further DNA sequences coding for the same CDR3. This rearrangement joins TRBV14 to TRBJ1-3; D is unresolved. Germline loops: CDR1 SGHDN, CDR2 FVKESK. The ends were cut back, 4 bases at V and 4 bases at J, with 11 bases in the middle. This CDR3 comprises 14 residues. This chain's CDR3 is CASSPLGPGNTIYF. CDR3 DNA sequence: TGTGCCAGCAGCCCCCTAGGTCCCGGAAACACCATATATTTT.

The chain joins TRBV19 to TRBJ2-7; D possibly corresponds to TRBD1 (5 bases). The CDR3 contains 13 residues. Germline values: CDR1 LNHDA, CDR2 SQIVND (reference sequence). V was trimmed by 2 bases and J by 2 bases, leaving 7 bases between them. CDR3 nucleotides: TGTGCCAGTAGTATATCCAGGGCCTACGAGCAGTACTTC. Its translation: CASSISRAYEQYF.

The chain uses TRBV4-3 and TRBJ2-7, with 13 bases matching TRBD2. The V gene end was trimmed by 0 bases and the J gene end by 6 bases; junction bases not matched to a gene: 11. CDR3 length: 18 residues. The V gene's germline CDR1 is LGHNA and CDR2 YSLEER. The CDR3 loop is CASSQDPGLAGRDREQYF. The CDR3 nucleotides are TGCGCCAGCAGCCAAGATCCGGGACTAGCGGGGAGGGATCGCGAGCAGTACTTC.

The chain links TRBV19 to TRBJ1-5; D gene ambiguous. Germline assignment: CDR1 LNHDA and CDR2 SQIVND (reference sequence). Trimming cost V 4 bases and J 1 base, with 11 bases left between them. The CDR3 is 15 residues long. CDR3 sequence reads: CASSTPMGSNQPQHF. For the CDR3, the DNA is TGTGCCAGTAGTACCCCCATGGGGAGCAATCAGCCCCAGCATTTT.

This chain links TRBV12-5 with TRBJ2-1; the D is unclear. CDR1 is LGHNT and CDR2 is FRNRAP in the germline V gene. Trimming shortened V by 5 bases and J by 4 bases, and 12 bases separated the two germline ends. This CDR3 is 14 amino acids long. DNA for the CDR3: TGTGCTAGTGGTCGTCTTAGGGAATACAATGAGCAGTTCTTC. Translation gives CASGRLREYNEQFF.